Detailed here is one T cell receptor beta chain. Its antigen is undetermined. The PCR was carried out with 60 Vbeta primers and 13 Jbeta primers. Here immunoSEQ multiplex PCR was the method, and the copy in TCRdb shows in-frame clones only, minus some. There are more than 110,000 clones in the sample; around 75% occur only once, and 1.2% lies in the top ten. The CDR3 totals 13 residues. J gave up 1 base and V 3 bases, and 1 base lay outside the gene matches. CDR1 and CDR2 from the germline V gene are GTSNPN and SVGIG (reference sequence). These data originate in a study of cytomegalovirus exposure and HLA in healthy donors. Study-wide context: Earlier results showed 90 million to 120 million unique TCR beta sequences derived from 150 million to 200 million T cells.

Study-level points and caveats: Among TCR sequences, most were rare, though some public TCRs appeared in many donors. According to an earlier analysis, most TCR beta V segments yielded productive rearrangements about 90% or about 30% of the time. For TCR beta chains, V- and J-gene trimming was later linked to a missense DCLRE1C variant.

This TCR was sampled from a female donor in good health and CMV-seronegative. The chain combines TRBV30 with TRBJ2-7, with 9 bases identical to TRBD1. The sequenced sample consisted of PBMCs. DNA for the CDR3: TGTGCCTGGAGGGACAGGGGATCCTACGAGCAGTACTTC. Protein sequence: CAWRDRGSYEQYF. The variable domain in full, completed from reference TRBV30 and TRBJ2-7, reads SQTIHQWPATLVQPVGSPLSLECTVEGTSNPNLYWYRQAAGRGLQLLFYSVGIGQISSEVPQNLSASRPQDRQFILSSKKLLLSDSGFYLCAWRDRGSYEQYFGPGTRLTVT.